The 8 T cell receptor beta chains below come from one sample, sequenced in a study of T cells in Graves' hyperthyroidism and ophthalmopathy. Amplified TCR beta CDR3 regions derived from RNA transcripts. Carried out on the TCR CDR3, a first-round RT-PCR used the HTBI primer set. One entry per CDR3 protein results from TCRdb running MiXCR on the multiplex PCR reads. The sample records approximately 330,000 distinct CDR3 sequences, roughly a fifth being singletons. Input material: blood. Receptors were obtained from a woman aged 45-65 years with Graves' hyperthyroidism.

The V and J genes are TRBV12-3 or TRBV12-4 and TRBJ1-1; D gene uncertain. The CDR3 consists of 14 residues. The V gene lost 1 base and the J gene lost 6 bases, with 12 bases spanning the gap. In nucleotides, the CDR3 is TGTGCCAGCAGTTTAGACCCCAGTCGGTCTGAAGCTTTCTTT. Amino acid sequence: CASSLDPSRSEAFF.

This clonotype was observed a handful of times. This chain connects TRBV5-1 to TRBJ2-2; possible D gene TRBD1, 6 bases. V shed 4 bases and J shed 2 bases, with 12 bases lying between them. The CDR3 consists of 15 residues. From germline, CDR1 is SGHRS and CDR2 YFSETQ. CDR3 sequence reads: CASSQPGQNTGELFF. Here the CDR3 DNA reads TGCGCCAGCAGCCAACCGGGACAAAACACCGGGGAGCTGTTTTTT.

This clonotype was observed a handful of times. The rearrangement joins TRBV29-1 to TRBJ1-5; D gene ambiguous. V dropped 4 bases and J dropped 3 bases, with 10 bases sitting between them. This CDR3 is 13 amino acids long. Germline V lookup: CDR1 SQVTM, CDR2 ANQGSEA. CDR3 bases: TGCAGCGTTGTAAACGGCTTCAATCAGCCCCAGCATTTT. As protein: CSVVNGFNQPQHF.

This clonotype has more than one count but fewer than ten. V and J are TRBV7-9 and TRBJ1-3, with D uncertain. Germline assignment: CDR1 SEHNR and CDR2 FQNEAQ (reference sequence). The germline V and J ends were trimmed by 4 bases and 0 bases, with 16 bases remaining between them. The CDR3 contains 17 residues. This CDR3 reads CASSSTPGGSSGNTIYF. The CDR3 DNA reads TGTGCCAGCAGCTCCACGCCGGGCGGCTCCTCTGGAAACACCATATATTTT.

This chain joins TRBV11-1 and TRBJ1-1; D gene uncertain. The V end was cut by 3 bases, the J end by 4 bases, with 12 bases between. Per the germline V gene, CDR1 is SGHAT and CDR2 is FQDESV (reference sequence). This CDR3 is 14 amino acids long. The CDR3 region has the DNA TGTGCCAGCAGCTTCCAAGGGCGCGGCACTGAAGCTTTCTTT. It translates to CASSFQGRGTEAFF.

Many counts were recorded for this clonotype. CDR3 DNA sequence: TGTGCCAGCAGCGGGGGGGGGAGCTCCTATAATTCACCCCTCCACTTT. It encodes CASSGGGSSYNSPLHF. The chain carries TRBV28 and TRBJ1-6, with D maybe TRBD1 (5 bases). Germline V gene data show CDR1 as MDHEN and CDR2 as SYDVKM. Between the trimmed V and J ends, which lost 6 bases and 0 bases, there was a span of 12 bases. CDR3 length: 16 amino acids.

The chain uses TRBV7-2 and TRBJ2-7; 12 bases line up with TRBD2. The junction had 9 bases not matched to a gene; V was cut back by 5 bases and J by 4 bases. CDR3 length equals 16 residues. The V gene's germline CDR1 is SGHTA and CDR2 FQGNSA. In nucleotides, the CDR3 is TGTGCCAGCAGCCCCAGGGGGCTAGCGGGAGGGTACGAGCAGTACTTC. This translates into CASSPRGLAGGYEQYF.

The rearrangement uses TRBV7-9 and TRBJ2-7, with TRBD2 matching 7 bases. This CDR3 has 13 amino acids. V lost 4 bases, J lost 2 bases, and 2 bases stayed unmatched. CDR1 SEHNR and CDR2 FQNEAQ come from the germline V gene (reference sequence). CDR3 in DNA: TGTGCCAGCAGCTGGGGAGGGGCCTACGAGCAGTACTTC. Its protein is CASSWGGAYEQYF.